This T cell receptor beta chain was retrieved from a study of CD8 T cells in ankylosing spondylitis. Study-level points and caveats: For ankylosing spondylitis blood, a TCR beta motif of 7 or 8 highly homologous variants appeared characteristic. In reactive arthritis synovial fluid and blood, some motif variants had been reported before. With a CD8+ phenotype, disease-linked clones were relatively rare in peripheral blood. Disease-linked clones reportedly showed significant enrichment in matched ankylosing spondylitis synovial fluid.

CDR1 is SGHAT and CDR2 is FQNNGV in the germline V gene. The CDR3 runs 14 residues. Trimming removed 1 base from V and 6 bases from J; junction bases left unmatched: 3. Library preparation for TCR beta used quantitative 5'-RACE with molecular barcodes. MiXCR, applied by TCRdb to the 5' RACE reads, yields one record per CDR3 protein. Seen here are about 130,000 distinct CDR3 sequences, roughly a sixth observed once, and the top ten hold about 30%. About this clonotype: What it binds is not known.

The TCR comes from a male donor with ankylosing spondylitis. This chain joins TRBV11-2 and TRBJ2-1; 7 nucleotides align to TRBD2. Sequencing was done on a sample of blood, either unsorted or a sorted T cell fraction (not recorded which). CDR3 in amino acids: CASSLAGTINEQFF. DNA for the CDR3: TGTGCCAGCAGCTTAGCCGGGACTATCAATGAGCAGTTCTTC.